The source of this TCR beta chain is a study of blood T cell repertoires in COVID-19. The wider study: Samples came from the United States, Italy and Spain, spanning acute and convalescent COVID-19. Sample material is recorded as cDNA or gDNA derived from T cells, B-cell-depleted T cells, or PBMCs.

The V and J ends lost 4 bases and 2 bases respectively, with 3 bases between them. The CDR3 is 11 amino acids. Germline V gene sequence: CDR1 SGHDN, CDR2 FVKESK. Study processing details: Amplifying reference gene primers gave estimates of nucleated cell counts. Data came from immunoSEQ multiplex PCR; TCRdb stores just in-frame clones and leaves some out. The D gene and trimming were derived from the DNA, and the V and J assignments and clone size from that table. The table lists under 85,000 clones, around 87% of them singletons. The source material was peripheral blood. This TCR derives from a man aged 45-65 years with acute or convalescent COVID-19. The chain uses TRBV14 and TRBJ2-7; D is uncertain. In nucleotides, the CDR3 is TGTGCCAGCAGCCTTACCTACGAGCAGTACTTC. Residues: CASSLTYEQYF. Full variable domain (outside the CDR3, taken from reference TRBV14 and TRBJ2-7): EAGVTQFPSHSVIEKGQTVTLRCDPISGHDNLYWYRRVMGKEIKFLLHFVKESKQDESGMPNNRFLAERTGGTYSTLKVQPAELEDSGVYFCASSLTYEQYFGPGTRLTVT.